One sample yielded the 5 T cell receptor beta chains listed below, sequenced in a study of blood T cell repertoires in COVID-19. Clones were sequenced by immunoSEQ multiplex PCR, and TCRdb holds only the in-frame ones, with some missing. Found here are around 200,000 clones, 80% to 85% of them singletons; the top ten hold 6.5% to 7.5%. Sequenced sample: peripheral blood. The receptors were sampled from a woman between 40 and 55 years old with COVID-19, enrolled during active disease.

The chain carries TRBV12-3 or TRBV12-4 and TRBJ2-1; 7 bases fit TRBD1. This CDR3 is built from 13 residues. Unmatched junction bases numbered 10, after V lost 10 bases and J lost 7 bases. CDR3 region: CATSLRGRNEQFF. In DNA form, the CDR3 reads TGTGCCACGTCGCTGAGGGGGCGGAATGAGCAGTTCTTC.

This chain links TRBV7-9 with TRBJ1-6; D perhaps matches TRBD1 (5 bases). Deletions cut 3 bases from V and 8 bases from J, with 17 bases between. CDR1 SEHNR and CDR2 FQNEAQ come from the germline V gene (reference sequence). The CDR3 is made up of 16 amino acids. CDR3 sequence (DNA): TGTGCCAGCAGCTTTGGACCCAACAGGTTCGATTCACCCCTCCACTTT. The encoded protein is CASSFGPNRFDSPLHF. The variable domain in full, with the rest retrieved from reference TRBV7-9 and TRBJ1-6, is DTGVSQNPRHKITKRGQNVTFRCDPISEHNRLYWYRQTLGQGPEFLTYFQNEAQLEKSRLLSDRFSAERPKGSFSTLEIQRTEQGDSAMYLCASSFGPNRFDSPLHFGNGTRLTVT.

The chain has TRBV19 and TRBJ1-2; 7 nucleotides agree with TRBD1. CDR1 and CDR2 (germline): LNHDA, SQIVND (reference sequence). The CDR3 runs to 15 residues. V shed 7 bases and J 7 bases; nucleotides not matched to a gene: 15. CDR3 residues: CASILTGDPRRGYTF. CDR3 DNA sequence: TGTGCCAGTATTCTTACAGGGGACCCACGTCGTGGCTACACCTTC.

The rearrangement uses TRBV5-1 and TRBJ2-2; no reliable D call. This CDR3 has 13 amino acids. Trimming took 4 bases from V and 7 from J, leaving 11 bases between them. CDR1 and CDR2 from the germline V gene are SGHRS and YFSETQ. The CDR3 loop is CASSTPPSGELFF. The CDR3 DNA reads TGCGCCAGCAGCACCCCTCCGAGCGGGGAGCTGTTTTTT.

This clone was seen a handful of times. The chain combines TRBV19 with TRBJ1-2, with D hard to call. The V end lost 8 bases, the J end lost 8 bases, and 15 bases lay between the germline ends. CDR1 and CDR2 (germline): LNHDA, SQIVND (reference sequence). This CDR3 has 12 amino acids. The CDR3 DNA follows: TGTGCCAGTTCTCGGGGTAATAAGGGCTACACCTTC. Residues: CASSRGNKGYTF.